These T cell receptor beta chains were read from a single sample in a study of blood T cell repertoires in COVID-19. Produced via immunoSEQ multiplex PCR; TCRdb's table is partial and in-frame only. The sample lists around 250,000 clones; around 82% were seen once. Sequenced sample: peripheral blood. The receptors were gathered from a human donor in a cohort sampled during active COVID-19. Each CDR3 is given with its conserved first and last residue. A D gene is named only where the DNA matches it firmly. Clone size is given for some rows only: seen once, a few or many times, or a class if the clone is expanded.

size,V,D,J,CDR3,DNA
few,TRBV7-9,-,TRBJ2-1,CASSLLGSGSYNEQFF,TGTGCCAGCAGCTTACTGGGGTCAGGGTCATACAATGAGCAGTTCTTC
few,TRBV5-8,TRBD1,TRBJ2-6,CASSRQGSNSGANVLTF,TGTGCCAGCAGCCGACAGGGCTCAAACTCTGGGGCCAACGTCCTGACTTTC
-,TRBV4-1,TRBD1,TRBJ2-1,CASSQFEMGQGLVNEQFF,TGCGCCAGCAGCCAATTCGAAATGGGACAGGGGTTAGTGAATGAGCAGTTCTTC
-,TRBV15,TRBD1,TRBJ2-7,CATGTGGGEQYF,TGTGCCACCGGGACAGGGGGAGGCGAGCAGTACTTC
-,TRBV19,-,TRBJ1-4,CASSTRTAVTGEKLFF,TGTGCCAGTAGTACCCGGACGGCAGTCACGGGGGAAAAACTGTTTTTT
once,TRBV7-8,-,TRBJ2-1,CASSARISGISYNEQFF,TGTGCCAGCAGCGCCCGAATAAGCGGTATCTCCTACAATGAGCAGTTCTTC
-,TRBV28,-,TRBJ1-2,CASSLKNSYGYTF,TGTGCCAGCAGTTTAAAAAACTCCTATGGCTACACCTTC
-,TRBV7-6,TRBD1,TRBJ1-2,CASSLVPRDSYGYTF,TGTGCCAGCAGCTTAGTTCCCCGGGACAGCTATGGCTACACCTTC
-,TRBV7-9,-,TRBJ2-7,CASSTGQTGTRYEQYF,TGTGCCAGCAGCACGGGACAGACCGGGACTCGATACGAGCAGTACTTC
-,TRBV11-2,TRBD1,TRBJ2-7,CASSPISRDRGRPYEQYF,TGTGCCAGCAGCCCGATTTCCCGGGACAGGGGGCGTCCCTACGAGCAGTACTTC
-,TRBV28,-,TRBJ1-6,CASSLSGTFQPPLHF,TGTGCCAGCAGTTTATCGGGGACATTCCAACCACCCCTCCACTTT
-,TRBV6-2/TRBV6-3,TRBD2,TRBJ2-3,CASSYSGTSGRTDTQYF,TGTGCCAGCAGTTACTCCGGGACTAGCGGGCGGACAGATACGCAGTATTTT
-,TRBV6-2/TRBV6-3,TRBD2,TRBJ2-1,CASSYRGLASYNEQFF,TGTGCCAGCAGTTACAGAGGACTAGCCTCCTACAATGAGCAGTTCTTC
-,TRBV5-6,TRBD1,TRBJ1-2,CASSLAQGTPLYGYTF,TGTGCCAGCAGCTTGGCACAGGGGACACCTCTTTATGGCTACACCTTC
-,TRBV15,TRBD1,TRBJ1-1,CATSRDRTGLLGTEAFF,TGTGCCACCAGCAGAGACCGGACAGGGCTCCTGGGCACTGAAGCTTTCTTT
-,TRBV6-5,-,TRBJ2-5,CAIRAFGETQYF,TGTGCCATCAGGGCCTTCGGGGAGACCCAGTACTTC
-,TRBV4-3,TRBD2,TRBJ2-3,CASSQVGDSGGVGDTQYF,TGCGCCAGCAGCCAAGTTGGTGATAGCGGGGGCGTAGGTGATACGCAGTATTTT
-,TRBV10-3,TRBD2,TRBJ2-3,CATGLAGTDTQYF,TGTGCCACCGGACTAGCGGGCACAGATACGCAGTATTTT
-,TRBV18,-,TRBJ2-1,CASSPGRANEQFF,TGTGCCAGCTCCCCCGGCAGGGCCAATGAGCAGTTCTTC
-,TRBV28,TRBD2,TRBJ2-1,CASSLLAGGENEQFF,TGTGCCAGCAGTTTACTAGCGGGGGGCGAGAATGAGCAGTTCTTC
once,TRBV5-5,-,TRBJ2-7,CASSLFEQGLGEQYF,TGTGCCAGCAGCTTGTTTGAACAGGGATTAGGGGAGCAGTACTTC
-,TRBV27,TRBD2,TRBJ2-3,CASSLIPGLTTDTQYF,TGTGCCAGCAGTTTGATACCGGGACTAACCACAGATACGCAGTATTTT
-,TRBV2,-,TRBJ1-4,CASSEGRGSEKLFF,TGTGCCAGCAGTGAGGGCAGGGGTAGTGAAAAACTGTTTTTT
-,TRBV3-1/TRBV3-2,TRBD1,TRBJ1-4,CASRRGQGDNEKLFF,TGTGCCAGCAGACGGGGACAGGGGGATAATGAAAAACTGTTTTTT
-,TRBV2,-,TRBJ1-2,CASSPRGSNYGYTF,TGTGCCAGCAGCCCAAGGGGTTCGAACTATGGCTACACCTTC
-,TRBV27,-,TRBJ1-2,CASGATPTNGCTF,TGTGCCAGCGGCGCCACCCCGACTAATGGATGCACCTTC
-,TRBV7-3,TRBD2,TRBJ2-2,CASSRGTSGRSGELFF,TGTGCCAGCAGCCGTGGGACTAGCGGGAGGTCGGGGGAGCTGTTTTTT
-,TRBV6-5,TRBD1,TRBJ2-7,CASSYLRQGITYEQYF,TGTGCCAGCAGTTATCTGAGACAGGGGATTACCTACGAGCAGTACTTC
-,TRBV15,-,TRBJ1-5,CATSRDARQPQHF,TGTGCCACCAGCAGAGATGCCCGGCAGCCCCAGCATTTT
-,TRBV2,-,TRBJ1-2,CASSEQGRGYTF,TGTGCCAGCAGTGAACAGGGGCGAGGCTACACCTTC
-,TRBV6-2/TRBV6-3,-,TRBJ1-6,CASSYGPRGNNSPLHF,TGTGCCAGCAGTTACGGGCCTCGGGGAAATAATTCACCCCTCCACTTT
-,TRBV4-2,TRBD2,TRBJ2-7,CASSQEDSGSSYEQYF,TGTGCCAGCAGCCAAGAGGATAGCGGGAGCTCCTACGAGCAGTACTTC